The rows below give T cell receptor beta chains drawn from one sample of a study of Ad26.COV2.S vaccination and SARS-CoV-2 variants. Profiled with immunoSEQ multiplex PCR; TCRdb holds only in-frame clones, not every one. The top ten clones hold 2.5% to 3% of a sample with 430,000 or so clones, about 88% of them seen once. This specimen was peripheral blood, taken in a trial of Ad26.COV2.S vaccine versus placebo. Receptors were obtained from a person aged 18-65 years who received the Ad26.COV2.S COVID-19 vaccine or a placebo. The conserved cysteine and the conserved F or W are not part of the CDR3 here. A D gene is named only where the DNA matches it firmly.

v_call | cdr3_length | d_call | cdr3_aa
TRBV6-2/TRBV6-3 | 11 | . | ASGFGRHQPQH
TRBV21-1 | 11 | . | ASRIRGPNEQF
TRBV13 | 14 | TRBD2 | ASSVRLAGDTDTQY
TRBV6-2/TRBV6-3 | 13 | TRBD1 | ASSYFGQGNQPQH
TRBV28 | 15 | TRBD1 | ASIEGAAADNNQPQH
TRBV13 | 19 | TRBD2 | ASSPYLGMGTSGLLEPGQF
TRBV2 | 13 | TRBD2 | ASGTSGALTYEQY
TRBV10-1 | 15 | . | ASSLFKTRKTNYGYT
TRBV27 | 15 | TRBD1 | ASSPYFPGTGGYGYT
TRBV27 | 13 | . | ASSLNGVPDYGYT
TRBV7-3 | 14 | . | ASSPIRQLKNTEAF
TRBV6-1 | 13 | . | ASSEAGPENGPLH
TRBV27 | 12 | . | ASSSDSAYNEQF
TRBV12-5 | 11 | TRBD1 | ASGLGQGGGYT
TRBV5-4 | 12 | . | ASSFQGNTDTQY
TRBV6-1 | 13 | . | ASSEAHRVVTEAF
TRBV4-1 | 15 | . | ASSQDPGLPAFSEQF
TRBV24-1 | 12 | . | ATSDVTRTDTQY
TRBV15 | 14 | TRBD2 | ATRPYSRTSPGELF
TRBV9 | 12 | TRBD1 | ASSTGTGDTEAF
TRBV28 | 11 | . | ASSFGWGHGYT
TRBV29-1 | 9 | . | SVQGSGELF
TRBV9 | 12 | . | ASLWRLRTDTQY
TRBV6-5 | 11 | TRBD1 | ASRSPGGSEQY
TRBV9 | 13 | . | ASSPTRVPNNEQF
TRBV9 | 15 | . | ASSGPRGKYPNSPLH
TRBV6-1 | 13 | . | ASTNLGVGYNEQF
TRBV15 | 12 | . | ATSRDRNSYGYT
TRBV29-1 | 12 | TRBD1 | SVGRGPGRSEAF
TRBV2 | 10 | . | ASSLKAGHQY
TRBV11-1 | 9 | . | ASSSYTGYT
TRBV27 | 12 | TRBD1 | ASSRRQGGYGYT
TRBV28 | 11 | . | ASALGGGTEQY
TRBV21-1 | 11 | . | ASSKGGPGPQH
TRBV3-1/TRBV3-2 | 12 | . | ASSPGGGSSPLH
TRBV9 | 14 | . | ASSTEPGGYVGEQF
TRBV5-1 | 12 | TRBD2 | ASSFLAGTDTQY
TRBV6-5 | 12 | . | ASSYGSETDTQY
TRBV11-3 | 12 | . | ASSVRGANYGYT
TRBV4-3 | 17 | . | ASSQGPGSWSGLQETQY
TRBV30 | 10 | . | AQSPLNYGYT
TRBV6-4 | 14 | TRBD2 | ASSQTSGGSTDTQY
TRBV2 | 9 | . | ASTVGGTQY
TRBV6-5 | 12 | TRBD1 | ASTGTGPNSPLH
TRBV4-3 | 14 | . | ASSLTPGLANEKLF
TRBV7-2 | 12 | . | ASSLPTPPDTQY
TRBV7-9 | 16 | . | ASSLAVDLGRLNYGYT
TRBV2 | 10 | . | ASSEGGYEQY
TRBV5-8 | 12 | . | ASSSGRRVEKLF
TRBV10-3 | 14 | . | AISEPLDPRVEGYT
TRBV28 | 13 | TRBD1 | ASSWTGGAGSEAF
TRBV7-3 | 13 | . | ASSFSGIGTGELF
TRBV5-1 | 14 | TRBD2 | ASSLAGTSVTDTQY
TRBV6-5 | 12 | TRBD1 | ASRTQGAGQPQH
TRBV28 | 14 | TRBD1 | ASRSPPGQGRNEQF